A selection of T cell receptor beta chains follows, all from one sample in a study of blood T cell repertoires in COVID-19. Generated by immunoSEQ multiplex PCR, the TCRdb table keeps only in-frame clones and is missing some. In the table there are hundreds of thousands of clones, around 87% of which are singletons. Source material: PBMCs or T cells enriched from blood (not recorded which). The receptors derive from a woman aged 35 to 49 with acute COVID-19. CDR3s include the opening cysteine and the closing phenylalanine or tryptophan. A D gene is named only where the DNA matches it firmly. Clone size is shown for a subset of rows, as once, few, many or a class of expanded clone.

j_gene	d_gene	v_gene	abundance	CDR3nt	CDR3aa
TRBJ2-5	-	TRBV5-1	few	TGCGCCAGCGGGCCAGGTGGAGAGACCCAGTACTTC	CASGPGGETQYF
TRBJ2-7	TRBD1	TRBV9	-	TGTGCCAGCAGCGTAGCGGGACAGGGCTACGAGCAGTACTTC	CASSVAGQGYEQYF
TRBJ1-2	-	TRBV29-1	-	TGCAGCGTTGAAGGGGCTGTCTATGGCTACACCTTC	CSVEGAVYGYTF
TRBJ1-1	-	TRBV18	-	TGTGCCAGCTCACCGTTAGGGAGGGGCACTGAAGCTTTCTTT	CASSPLGRGTEAFF
TRBJ1-1	-	TRBV15	few	TGTGCCACCAGCAGAATCCGGGTAGGAGCTGAAGCTTTCTTT	CATSRIRVGAEAFF
TRBJ1-2	-	TRBV5-5	-	TGTGCCAGCAGCTTGTCTCTAGAAGTCTACTATGGCTACACCTTC	CASSLSLEVYYGYTF
TRBJ2-2	-	TRBV27	-	TGTGCCAGCAGTTTACAGAATTCGGGGGCCGGGGAGCTGTTTTTT	CASSLQNSGAGELFF
TRBJ1-5	-	TRBV24-1	-	TGTGCCACCAGGGCTACAGGGCCCAATCAGCCCCAGCATTTT	CATRATGPNQPQHF
TRBJ1-2	-	TRBV28	-	TGTGCCAGCACTTTGGCGGGTGGCTACACCTTC	CASTLAGGYTF
TRBJ1-2	-	TRBV6-2/TRBV6-3	-	TGTGCCAGCAGTCTCTCAGGGCAGGGCTACACCTTC	CASSLSGQGYTF
TRBJ1-2	-	TRBV19	-	TGTGCCAGTAGCCGAGGACAGAACTATGGCTACACCTTC	CASSRGQNYGYTF
TRBJ1-2	TRBD1	TRBV19	-	TGTGCCAGTACTGACAGGGTCCGATATAACTATGGCTACACCTTC	CASTDRVRYNYGYTF
TRBJ2-1	TRBD2	TRBV7-3	-	TGTGCCAGCAGCTTAATGGGAGGCGGGAGGCCGAGCTCCTACAATGAGCAGTTCTTC	CASSLMGGGRPSSYNEQFF
TRBJ1-4	TRBD1	TRBV24-1	-	TGTGCCACCAGTGATTCCTCGGACAGGGGGCATGGAAAACTGTTTTTT	CATSDSSDRGHGKLFF
TRBJ2-1	TRBD2	TRBV7-6	-	TGTGCCAGCAGCTTATTTACGGGAGGGCAAAGCTCCTACAATGAGCAGTTCTTC	CASSLFTGGQSSYNEQFF
TRBJ1-1	-	TRBV5-4	-	TGTGCCAGCAGCTTGGTGGGGAGACAGAACACTGAAGCTTTCTTT	CASSLVGRQNTEAFF
TRBJ2-1	-	TRBV5-1	-	TGCGCCAGCAGCTTGGGTCCTACCGGGACAACGACCAGCAATGAGCAGTTCTTC	CASSLGPTGTTTSNEQFF
TRBJ2-1	TRBD2	TRBV20-1	-	TGCAGTGCTAGTCTCCGGGGGGCGGGAGGCACCTACAATGAGCAGTTCTTC	CSASLRGAGGTYNEQFF
TRBJ2-7	TRBD2	TRBV6-5	-	TGTGCCAGCAGTTGGGGAAGCGGGAATTACGAGCAGTACTTC	CASSWGSGNYEQYF
TRBJ2-5	-	TRBV19	-	TGTGCCAGTAGTATTAGGGGCCCTTGGGAGACCCAGTACTTC	CASSIRGPWETQYF
TRBJ1-1	-	TRBV10-3	-	TGTGCCATCAGGGGGGGGGCCCGAAACACTGAAGCTTTCTTT	CAIRGGARNTEAFF
TRBJ2-2	-	TRBV5-4	-	TGTGCCAGCAGCTCCGGGACTCCGAACACCGGGGAGCTGTTTTTT	CASSSGTPNTGELFF
TRBJ1-1	-	TRBV7-9	-	TGTGCCAGCAGCTCTACCCCTCTGAACACTGAAGCTTTCTTT	CASSSTPLNTEAFF
TRBJ1-3	-	TRBV6-1	-	TGTGCCAGCAGTGAAATGGTCGCGGCTGGAAACACCATATATTTT	CASSEMVAAGNTIYF
TRBJ1-5	-	TRBV25-1	-	TGTGCCAGCAGCGGATCGACAGGCGGTCAGCCCCAGCATTTT	CASSGSTGGQPQHF
TRBJ2-7	TRBD1	TRBV5-1	-	TGCGCCAGCAGCACGACAGGGGGCTACGAGCAGTACTTC	CASSTTGGYEQYF
TRBJ2-1	TRBD2	TRBV24-1	once	TGTGCCACCCGGGGGGGGAGCTCCTACAATGAGCAGTTCTTC	CATRGGSSYNEQFF
TRBJ2-5	TRBD2	TRBV4-1	-	TGCGCCAGCAGCCAAGTGGGACTAGTTCAAGAGACCCAGTACTTC	CASSQVGLVQETQYF
TRBJ1-6	-	TRBV2	-	TGTGCCAGCAGTGAGGGGCCACGCCTCCACTTT	CASSEGPRLHF
TRBJ1-1	TRBD1	TRBV5-1	-	TGCGCCAGCAGCCTCACAGGGGGACAGTACATGAACACTGAAGCTTTCTTT	CASSLTGGQYMNTEAFF
TRBJ1-3	-	TRBV9	-	TGTGCCAGCAGCGTAGGTCTCAGGAATACTGGAAACACCATATATTTT	CASSVGLRNTGNTIYF
TRBJ2-3	TRBD1	TRBV2	once	TGTGCCAGCAGTGGACAGGGGCTATACACAGATACGCAGTATTTT	CASSGQGLYTDTQYF
TRBJ2-7	TRBD1	TRBV6-6	-	TGTGCCAGCAGAGGGGACAGGGTCTACGAGCAGTACTTC	CASRGDRVYEQYF
TRBJ2-1	-	TRBV24-1	-	TGTGCCACCAGTGATAAATTCGGGAGCCCACATTACAATGAGCAGTTCTTC	CATSDKFGSPHYNEQFF
TRBJ1-1	-	TRBV30	-	TGTGCCTGGAGTCCTGTCCCAACAACGGAAGCTTTCTTT	CAWSPVPTTEAFF